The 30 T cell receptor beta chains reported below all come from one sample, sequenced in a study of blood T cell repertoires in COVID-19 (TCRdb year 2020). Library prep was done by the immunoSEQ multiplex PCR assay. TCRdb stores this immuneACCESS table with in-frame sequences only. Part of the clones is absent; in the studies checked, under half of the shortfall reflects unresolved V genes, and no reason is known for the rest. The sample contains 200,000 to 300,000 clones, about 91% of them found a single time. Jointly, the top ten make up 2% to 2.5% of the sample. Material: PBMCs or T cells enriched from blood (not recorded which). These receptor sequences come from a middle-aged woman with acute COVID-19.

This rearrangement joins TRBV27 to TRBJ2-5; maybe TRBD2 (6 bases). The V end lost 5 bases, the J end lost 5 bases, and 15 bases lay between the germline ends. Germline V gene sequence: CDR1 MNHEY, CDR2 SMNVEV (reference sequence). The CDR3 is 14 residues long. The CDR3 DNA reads TGTGCCAGCAGTCCCGGGACTTGGAGGGAGACCCAGTACTTC. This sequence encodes CASSPGTWRETQYF.

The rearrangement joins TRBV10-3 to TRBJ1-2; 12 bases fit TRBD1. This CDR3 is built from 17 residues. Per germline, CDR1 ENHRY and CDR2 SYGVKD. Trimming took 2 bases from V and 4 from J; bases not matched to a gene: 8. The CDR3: CAISEIAGTGGTYGYTF. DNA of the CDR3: TGTGCCATCAGTGAGATAGCAGGGACAGGGGGCACCTATGGCTACACCTTC.

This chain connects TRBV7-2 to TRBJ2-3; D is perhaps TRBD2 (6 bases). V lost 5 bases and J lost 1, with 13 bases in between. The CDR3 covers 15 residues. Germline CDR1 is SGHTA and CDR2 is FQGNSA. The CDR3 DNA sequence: TGTGCCAGCAGCCTGACTAGGTGGGGCACAGATACGCAGTATTTT. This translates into CASSLTRWGTDTQYF.

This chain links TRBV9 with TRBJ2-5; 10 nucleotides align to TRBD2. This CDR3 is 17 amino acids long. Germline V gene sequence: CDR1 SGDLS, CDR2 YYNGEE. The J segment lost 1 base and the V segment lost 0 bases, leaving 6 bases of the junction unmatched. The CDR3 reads CASSVASTSGVQETQYF. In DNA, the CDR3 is TGTGCCAGCAGCGTAGCTAGCACTAGCGGGGTCCAAGAGACCCAGTACTTC.

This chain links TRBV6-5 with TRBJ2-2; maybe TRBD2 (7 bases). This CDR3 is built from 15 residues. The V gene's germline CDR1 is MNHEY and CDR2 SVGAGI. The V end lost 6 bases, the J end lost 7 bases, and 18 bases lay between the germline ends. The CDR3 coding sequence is TGTGCCAGCAGGGCTTTAGGGGGGGCTAACGGGGAGCTGTTTTTT. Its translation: CASRALGGANGELFF.

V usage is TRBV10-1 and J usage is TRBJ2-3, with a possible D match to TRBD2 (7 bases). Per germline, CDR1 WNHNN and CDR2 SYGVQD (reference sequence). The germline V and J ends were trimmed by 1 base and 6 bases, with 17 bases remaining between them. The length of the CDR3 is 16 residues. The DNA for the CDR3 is TGCGCCAGCAGTGAGTTGGCGGGGGCCAGGTTGGATACGCAGTATTTT. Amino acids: CASSELAGARLDTQYF.

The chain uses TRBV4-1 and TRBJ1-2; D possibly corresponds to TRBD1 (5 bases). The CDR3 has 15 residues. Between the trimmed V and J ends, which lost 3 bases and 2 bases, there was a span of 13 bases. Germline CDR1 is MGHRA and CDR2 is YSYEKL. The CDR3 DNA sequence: TGCGCCAGCAGCCACTCCGGGGGGAGGAACTATGGCTACACCTTC. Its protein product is CASSHSGGRNYGYTF.

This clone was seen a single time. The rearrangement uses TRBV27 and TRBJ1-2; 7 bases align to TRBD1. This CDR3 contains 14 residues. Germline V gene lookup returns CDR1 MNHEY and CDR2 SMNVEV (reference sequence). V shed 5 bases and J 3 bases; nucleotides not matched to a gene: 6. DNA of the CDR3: TGTGCCAGCAGTACGACAGGGTGGGACTATGGCTACACCTTC. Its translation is CASSTTGWDYGYTF.

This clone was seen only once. Here the CDR3 DNA reads TGTGCCAGCACGGTTAGTTCTGATGAGCAGTTCTTC. Translated, it gives CASTVSSDEQFF. V gene TRBV2 combines with J gene TRBJ2-1, with D hard to call. CDR1 SNHLY and CDR2 FYNNEI come from the germline V gene. The CDR3 is made up of 12 amino acids. The germline V and J ends were trimmed by 7 bases and 8 bases, with 12 bases remaining between them.

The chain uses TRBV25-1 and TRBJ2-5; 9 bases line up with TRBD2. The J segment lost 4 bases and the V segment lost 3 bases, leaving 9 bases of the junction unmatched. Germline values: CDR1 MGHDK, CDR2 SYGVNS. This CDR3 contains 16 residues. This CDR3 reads CASSDLAGGGRETQYF. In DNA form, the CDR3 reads TGTGCCAGCAGTGATTTGGCGGGAGGGGGGAGAGAGACCCAGTACTTC.

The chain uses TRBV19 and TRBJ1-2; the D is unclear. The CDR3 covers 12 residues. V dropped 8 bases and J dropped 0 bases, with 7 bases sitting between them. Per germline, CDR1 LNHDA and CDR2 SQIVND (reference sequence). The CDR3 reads CASGGANYGYTF. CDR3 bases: TGTGCCAGTGGAGGCGCTAACTATGGCTACACCTTC.

CDR3 coding DNA: TGTGCCAGCAGCCCGTTGGCGGGCACAGATACGCAGTATTTT. Protein product: CASSPLAGTDTQYF. The V call is TRBV3-1 (or the pseudogene TRBV3-2), the J call TRBJ2-3; D gene unclear. Per germline, CDR1 LGHDT and CDR2 YNNKEL (reference sequence). The CDR3 covers 14 residues. V shed 4 bases and J shed 1 base, with 9 bases lying between them.

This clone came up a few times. The CDR3 reads CASSRLAGGNNEQFF. In nucleotides, the CDR3 is TGTGCCAGCAGCCGTTTAGCGGGGGGCAACAATGAGCAGTTCTTC. The rearrangement links TRBV3-1 (or the pseudogene TRBV3-2) to TRBJ2-1; 10 bases fit TRBD2. From germline, CDR1 is LGHDT and CDR2 YNNKEL (reference sequence). Losses at the gene ends were 4 bases for V and 5 bases for J; bases not matched to a gene: 5. The CDR3 runs 15 residues.

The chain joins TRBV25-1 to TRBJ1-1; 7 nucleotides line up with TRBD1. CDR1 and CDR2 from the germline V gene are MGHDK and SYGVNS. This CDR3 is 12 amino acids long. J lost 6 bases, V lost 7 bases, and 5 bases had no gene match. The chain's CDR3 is CASTGTVPEAFF. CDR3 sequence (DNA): TGTGCCAGCACAGGGACAGTCCCTGAAGCTTTCTTT.

CDR3 in amino acids: CASWTGGYEDSPLHF. The CDR3 nucleotides are TGTGCCAGTTGGACAGGGGGCTATGAAGATTCACCCCTCCACTTT. This rearrangement joins TRBV6-4 to TRBJ1-6, with 11 bases matching TRBD1. The V gene end was trimmed by 9 bases and the J gene end by 8 bases; junction bases not matched to a gene: 9. This CDR3 has 15 amino acids. Germline V gene sequence: CDR1 MRHNA, CDR2 SNTAGT.

The CDR3 loop reads CARHGTGRISTDTQYF. The CDR3 DNA reads TGTGCCAGACACGGGACAGGTCGTATCAGCACAGATACGCAGTATTTT. The chain couples TRBV5-3 to TRBJ2-3, with TRBD1 matching 8 bases. TRBV5-3 qualifies as an ORF whose function is uncertain. The V gene end was trimmed by 7 bases and the J gene end by 0 bases; junction bases not matched to a gene: 10. The CDR3 consists of 16 residues.

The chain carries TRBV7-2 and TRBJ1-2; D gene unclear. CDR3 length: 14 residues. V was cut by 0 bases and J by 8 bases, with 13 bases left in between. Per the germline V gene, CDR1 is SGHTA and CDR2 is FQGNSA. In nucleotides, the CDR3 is TGTGCCAGCAGCTTAGCCCGCGAGGGCGGAGGCTACACCTTC. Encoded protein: CASSLAREGGGYTF.

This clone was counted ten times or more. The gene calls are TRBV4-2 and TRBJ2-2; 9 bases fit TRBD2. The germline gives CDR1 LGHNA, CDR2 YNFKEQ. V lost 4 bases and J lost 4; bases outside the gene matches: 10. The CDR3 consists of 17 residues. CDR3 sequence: CASSLSDLAGFTGELFF. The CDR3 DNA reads TGTGCCAGCAGCCTTAGCGACCTAGCGGGATTCACCGGGGAGCTGTTTTTT.

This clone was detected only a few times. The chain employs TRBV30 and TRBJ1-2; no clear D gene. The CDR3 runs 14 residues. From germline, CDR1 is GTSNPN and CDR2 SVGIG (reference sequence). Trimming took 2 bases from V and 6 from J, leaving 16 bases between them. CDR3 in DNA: TGTGCCTGGAGTCTACAGCGAGGAGGCAATGGCTACACCTTC. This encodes CAWSLQRGGNGYTF.

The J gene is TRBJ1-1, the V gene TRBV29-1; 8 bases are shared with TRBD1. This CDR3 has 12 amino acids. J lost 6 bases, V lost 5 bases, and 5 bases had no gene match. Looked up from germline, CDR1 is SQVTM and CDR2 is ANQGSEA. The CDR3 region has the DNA TGCAGCGTTTCGGGGGGACAGGCTGAAGCTTTCTTT. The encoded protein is CSVSGGQAEAFF. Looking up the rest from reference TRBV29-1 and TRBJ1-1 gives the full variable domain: SAVISQKPSRDICQRGTSLTIQCQVDSQVTMMFWYRQQPGQSLTLIATANQGSEATYESGFVIDKFPISRPNLTFSTLTVSNMSPEDSSIYLCSVSGGQAEAFFGQGTRLTVV.

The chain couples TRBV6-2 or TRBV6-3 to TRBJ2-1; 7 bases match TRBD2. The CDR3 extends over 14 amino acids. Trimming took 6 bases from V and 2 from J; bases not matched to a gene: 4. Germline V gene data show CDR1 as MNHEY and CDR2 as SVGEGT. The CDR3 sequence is CASSAGTTYNEQFF. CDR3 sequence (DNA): TGTGCCAGCAGCGCGGGGACTACCTACAATGAGCAGTTCTTC.

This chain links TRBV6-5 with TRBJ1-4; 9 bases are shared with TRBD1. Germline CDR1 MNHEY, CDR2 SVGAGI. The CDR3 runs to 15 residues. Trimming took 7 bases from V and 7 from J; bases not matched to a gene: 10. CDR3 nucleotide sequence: TGTGCCAGCACCTCGGGGGGACAGGGAGGTGAAAAACTGTTTTTT. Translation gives CASTSGGQGGEKLFF.

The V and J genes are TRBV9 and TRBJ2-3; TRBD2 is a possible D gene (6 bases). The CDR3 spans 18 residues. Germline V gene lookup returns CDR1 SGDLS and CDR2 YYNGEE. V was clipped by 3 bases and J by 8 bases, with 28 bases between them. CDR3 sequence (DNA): TGTGCCAGCAGCGAGCCGTGGGGGGAACCCGGATCCGGAGGTACGCAGTATTTT. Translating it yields CASSEPWGEPGSGGTQYF.

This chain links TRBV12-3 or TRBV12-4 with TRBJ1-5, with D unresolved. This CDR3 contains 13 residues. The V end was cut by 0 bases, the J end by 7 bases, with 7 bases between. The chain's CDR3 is CASSLAQEQPQHF. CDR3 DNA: TGTGCCAGCAGTTTAGCGCAGGAACAGCCCCAGCATTTT.

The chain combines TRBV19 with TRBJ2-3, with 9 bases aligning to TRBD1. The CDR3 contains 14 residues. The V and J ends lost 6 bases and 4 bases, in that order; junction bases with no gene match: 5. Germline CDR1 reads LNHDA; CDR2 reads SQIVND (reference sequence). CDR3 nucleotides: TGTGCCAGTAGGACAGGGGGTTTCGCAGATACGCAGTATTTT. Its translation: CASRTGGFADTQYF.

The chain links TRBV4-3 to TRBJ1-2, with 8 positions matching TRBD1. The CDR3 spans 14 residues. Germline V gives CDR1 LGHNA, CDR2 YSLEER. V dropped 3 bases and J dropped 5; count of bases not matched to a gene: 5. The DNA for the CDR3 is TGCGCCAGCAGCCAGTCCCGGGACAGGTATGGCTACACCTTC. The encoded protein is CASSQSRDRYGYTF.

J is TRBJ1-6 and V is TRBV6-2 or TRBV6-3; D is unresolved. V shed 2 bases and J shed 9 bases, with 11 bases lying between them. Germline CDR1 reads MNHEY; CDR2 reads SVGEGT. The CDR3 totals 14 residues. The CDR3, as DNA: TGTGCCAGCAGTTACGAGTCTCCGGGTTCACCCCTCCACTTT. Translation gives CASSYESPGSPLHF.

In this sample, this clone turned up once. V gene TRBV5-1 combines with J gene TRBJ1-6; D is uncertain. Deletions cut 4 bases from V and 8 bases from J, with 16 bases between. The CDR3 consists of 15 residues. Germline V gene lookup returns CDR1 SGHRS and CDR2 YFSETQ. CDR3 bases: TGCGCCAGCAGCCCCAGACACCAGTCGGATTCACCCCTCCACTTT. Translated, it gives CASSPRHQSDSPLHF.

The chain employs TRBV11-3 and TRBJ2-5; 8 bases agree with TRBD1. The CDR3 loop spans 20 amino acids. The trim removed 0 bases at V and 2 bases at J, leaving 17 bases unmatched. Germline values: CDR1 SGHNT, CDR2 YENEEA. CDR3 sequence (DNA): TGTGCCAGCAGCTTAGATCGTGTGACAGGGGTGTACGGACGGCAAGAGACCCAGTACTTC. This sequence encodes CASSLDRVTGVYGRQETQYF.

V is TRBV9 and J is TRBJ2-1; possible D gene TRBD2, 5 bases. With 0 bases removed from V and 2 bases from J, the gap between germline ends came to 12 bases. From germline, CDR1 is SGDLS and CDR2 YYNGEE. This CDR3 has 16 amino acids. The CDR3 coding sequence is TGTGCCAGCAGCGTAGAATCCGGGATGGCCTACAATGAGCAGTTCTTC. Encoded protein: CASSVESGMAYNEQFF.